This TCR beta chain was captured in a study of control samples from healthy donors and cancer patients. The data were produced by immunoSEQ multiplex PCR, yet TCRdb's version contains in-frame clones alone and is incomplete. This table has approximately 100,000 clones, approximately 90% appearing once. The V gene's germline CDR1 is WSHSY and CDR2 SAAADI. V dropped 6 bases and J dropped 5 bases, with 13 bases sitting between them. This CDR3 is built from 14 residues. The material sequenced was blood. This receptor was identified in a young man in good health. The chain combines TRBV10-2 with TRBJ2-2; weak D call: TRBD1 (6 bases). The CDR3 DNA is TGCGCCAGCAGACCACAGGGAAAAACCGGGGAGCTGTTTTTT. Protein sequence: CASRPQGKTGELFF.